The next 4 T cell receptor beta chains were all read from a single sample in a study of response to subunit inactivated influenza vaccine. TCRdb ran MiXCR on the RT-PCR reads and lists one entry per CDR3 protein. This sample yields over 800,000 distinct CDR3 sequences, of which around 21% are seen a single time; roughly a tenth belongs to the top ten. The material sequenced was PBMCs from blood, taken around 5 days after vaccination. The receptor source for this set is a man in his fifties who received an inactivated influenza vaccine.

This clonotype occurred many times. J is TRBJ2-1 and V is TRBV7-2; 8 bases agree with TRBD1. Germline loops: CDR1 SGHTA, CDR2 FQGNSA. The CDR3 has 15 residues. The ends lost 1 base at V and 10 bases at J; junction bases unmatched: 9. CDR3 nucleotides: TGTGCCAGCAGCTTAGGGACAGGGTCGGTCGGGGAGCAGTTCTTC. It encodes CASSLGTGSVGEQFF.

The V gene is TRBV19, the J gene TRBJ2-5, with 8 positions matching TRBD1. Trimming took 5 bases from V and 2 from J; bases not matched to a gene: 7. CDR1 and CDR2 from the germline V gene are LNHDA and SQIVND (reference sequence). The length of the CDR3 is 15 residues. CDR3 in amino acids: CASSAGQGRQETQYF. CDR3 coding DNA: TGTGCCAGTAGTGCCGGACAGGGCCGTCAAGAGACCCAGTACTTC.

This clonotype has just a few counts. The chain carries TRBV6-1 and TRBJ2-2, with D tentatively TRBD2 (6 bases). V shed 5 bases and J shed 7 bases, with 14 bases lying between them. This CDR3 has 14 residues. Germline assignment: CDR1 MNHNS and CDR2 SASEGT. DNA for the CDR3: TGTGCCAGCAGTAGATCTAGCGTCAACGGGGAGCTGTTTTTT. Translated: CASSRSSVNGELFF.

This clonotype was seen only a few times. V and J are TRBV9 and TRBJ1-2, with 7 bases identical to TRBD1. CDR1 is SGDLS, CDR2 YYNGEE, per germline. V lost 0 bases to trimming and J lost 4 bases; unmatched junction nucleotides: 6. The CDR3 is 15 residues long. The CDR3 bases are TGTGCCAGCAGCGTAGGGACAGGTACGCGCTATGGCTACACCTTC. Encoded protein: CASSVGTGTRYGYTF.